The T cell receptor (beta chain) described here comes from a study of OX40 agonist ivuxolimab in advanced cancers. Study-wide points: The average count of expanded clones was higher among CD8+ T cells than among CD4+.

Measured with immunoSEQ multiplex PCR; TCRdb has only the in-frame clones, and not every one. Of around 40,000 clones in the sample, roughly 80% are singletons; the top ten hold roughly 20%. Patients had blood sampled at baseline and again on cycle 4 day 1 and cycle 7 day 1. Looked up from germline, CDR1 is SGHKS and CDR2 is YYEKEE (reference sequence). Losses at the gene ends were 4 bases for V and 6 bases for J; bases not matched to a gene: 2. This CDR3 contains 13 residues. As regards this clone: As yet, its antigen is unknown.

This chain uses TRBV5-5 with TRBJ1-2; 11 nucleotides align to TRBD1. The receptor was isolated from an adult with an advanced solid tumor such as melanoma, head and neck, liver or kidney cancer. This material consisted of CD4+ or CD8+ T cells sorted from blood, taken in a trial of the OX40 agonist ivuxolimab. The CDR3 sequence: CASSRTGGNGYTF. CDR3 nucleotide sequence: TGTGCCAGCAGCCGGACAGGGGGCAATGGCTACACCTTC.